What follows describes a single T cell receptor beta chain. The antigen remains unidentified. Per the germline V gene, CDR1 is SGHRS and CDR2 is YFSETQ. This CDR3 is built from 15 residues. Trimming took off 0 bases at V and 2 bases at J, with 10 bases between the two ends. This sample was taken from a study of blood T cells in healthy people across ages. Study results and caveats: Long-lived and aged donors differed, with more naive CD4+ cells and higher diversity in the long-lived.

Each donor was a healthy Caucasian individual from Russia, aged roughly 6 to 95. Each sample used at least 6.5 million PBMCs. Primed by a sample-barcoded 5' primer and a J-beta primer mix, a second PCR proceeded for 7 to 11 cycles. TCRdb reanalysed the 5' RACE reads using MiXCR and keeps one entry per CDR3 protein. The data show more than 800,000 distinct CDR3 sequences, with around 30% seen just once and 15% to 20% held by the top ten. This TCR was sampled from an elderly woman in good health. The material sequenced was blood. The V and J genes are TRBV5-1 and TRBJ2-3; D ambiguous. The CDR3 DNA reads TGCGCCAGCAGCTTGGATAGCCTCGCCACAGATACGCAGTATTTT. It yields the protein CASSLDSLATDTQYF.